This T cell receptor (beta chain) was recorded in a study of regulatory T cells in long-lasting Graves disease. In the case of this clonotype: The antigen remains unidentified.

Study-wide points: With persistent disease, TRBV28, TRBJ1-2 and TRBJ2-5 were the favored segments. Persistent cases of Graves' showed reduced TCR diversity relative to newly diagnosed patients.

V shed 2 bases and J 4 bases; nucleotides not matched to a gene: 6. Germline CDR1 is SGDLS and CDR2 is YYNGEE. The CDR3 runs 15 residues. HTBI primers from iRepertoire and Arm-PCR of CDR3 regions yielded the TCR beta libraries. TCRdb re-called the multiplex PCR reads with MiXCR, one entry per CDR3 protein. This table has hundreds of thousands of distinct CDR3 sequences, 15% to 17% appearing once. Time point of the sample: newly diagnosed GD, antithyroid drugs for less than 3 months. Following extraction of RNA from PBMCs, that RNA was used to make the TCR library. Those enrolled as patients came out of an endocrinology department in Xi'an, China. The EDTA tubes were filled with about 9 milliliters of drawn peripheral blood.

The TCR sequence derives from a female donor with Graves disease. The chain has TRBV9 and TRBJ1-2; 9 bases match TRBD1. The sample here was peripheral blood mononuclear cells (PBMCs), taken at new diagnosis, from a patient treated with antithyroid drugs. This chain's CDR3 is CASSVAGTGSYGYTF. The CDR3 DNA reads as TGTGCCAGCAGCGTGGCCGGGACAGGGTCCTATGGCTACACCTTC.